This T cell receptor beta chain was documented in a study of blood T cell repertoires in COVID-19. The repertoire was sequenced with immunoSEQ multiplex PCR; TCRdb's copy has only in-frame clones and lacks some. The data hold 200,000 to 250,000 clones, with roughly 86% observed a single time. This clone has only a few counts. The CDR3 consists of 14 residues. V was trimmed by 5 bases and J by 7 bases, leaving 12 bases between them. The germline gives CDR1 MNHEY, CDR2 SMNVEV (reference sequence). The sample was PBMCs or T cells enriched from blood (not recorded which). The rearrangement uses TRBV27 and TRBJ1-6; the D gene is possibly TRBD1 (5 bases). This clonotype was obtained from a young man with acute COVID-19. The DNA for the CDR3 is TGTGCCAGCAGTCTACAGGAGCCAAATTCACCCCTCCACTTT. Encoded protein: CASSLQEPNSPLHF.